The rows below give T cell receptor beta chains drawn from one sample of a study of a mutant IDH1 vaccine in newly diagnosed glioma. Sequencing was performed with immunoSEQ multiplex PCR; in TCRdb, only in-frame clones are kept and a portion is missing. The sample has 40,000 to 55,000 clones, roughly 78% seen once. For these TCRs, the target antigens are not known. Specimen: PBMCs, collected from a glioma patient whose treatment included an IDH1 peptide vaccine. All receptors derive from a man between 45 and 60 years old with glioma. Each CDR3 is given without its conserved first and last residue. Fields, in order: CDR3 protein, V gene, CDR3 length, J gene.

CDR3: AWRKPLANEKLF
V: TRBV30
length: 12
J: TRBJ1-4

CDR3: ASSVAGGPGNTIY
V: TRBV9
length: 13
J: TRBJ1-3

CDR3: ASSPDRGGETEAF
V: TRBV18
length: 13
J: TRBJ1-1

CDR3: ASSQELGGTGGYQPQH
V: TRBV4-3
length: 16
J: TRBJ1-5

CDR3: ASSLAPGGNSPLH
V: TRBV7-3
length: 13
J: TRBJ1-6

CDR3: ASSPWPSYEQY
V: TRBV5-6
length: 11
J: TRBJ2-7

CDR3: ASSSPRTPLH
V: TRBV27
length: 10
J: TRBJ1-6

CDR3: ASSLPGGNNQPQH
V: TRBV7-8
length: 13
J: TRBJ1-5

CDR3: ASSPPSTSGVNEQF
V: TRBV18
length: 14
J: TRBJ2-1

CDR3: ASRSSQGSTEAF
V: TRBV13
length: 12
J: TRBJ1-1

CDR3: ASSERADTGELF
V: TRBV6-1
length: 12
J: TRBJ2-2

CDR3: SAVGVEKLF
V: TRBV20-1
length: 9
J: TRBJ1-4

CDR3: ASSPRGGSIRETQY
V: TRBV19
length: 14
J: TRBJ2-5

CDR3: ASSQEPPGSSYEQY
V: TRBV18
length: 14
J: TRBJ2-7

CDR3: ASRTVLGYT
V: TRBV6-5
length: 9
J: TRBJ1-2

CDR3: AWSGTDYNEQF
V: TRBV30
length: 11
J: TRBJ2-1

CDR3: ASSFWGAGQPQH
V: TRBV27
length: 12
J: TRBJ1-5

CDR3: ASSFIGLAGVPWDEQF
V: TRBV5-1
length: 16
J: TRBJ2-1

CDR3: ASSLPGQGNGYT
V: TRBV28
length: 12
J: TRBJ1-2

CDR3: ASSLGGRGFYEQY
V: TRBV7-2
length: 13
J: TRBJ2-7

CDR3: ASSVGDRAGYGYT
V: TRBV9
length: 13
J: TRBJ1-2

CDR3: AWSGARVDGYT
V: TRBV30
length: 11
J: TRBJ1-2

CDR3: ASSLGDRDYNEQF
V: TRBV5-1
length: 13
J: TRBJ2-1

CDR3: ASSVGQGANYGYT
V: TRBV9
length: 13
J: TRBJ1-2

CDR3: ASSWVAGENEQF
V: TRBV7-2
length: 12
J: TRBJ2-1

CDR3: SVGGRGINYGYT
V: TRBV29-1
length: 12
J: TRBJ1-2

CDR3: GTGRGEAF
V: TRBV28
length: 8
J: TRBJ1-1

CDR3: ASSQFPNTEAF
V: TRBV14
length: 11
J: TRBJ1-1

CDR3: ASSIDFWSSYNSPLH
V: TRBV19
length: 15
J: TRBJ1-6

CDR3: ASKKRGESGYT
V: TRBV28
length: 11
J: TRBJ1-2

CDR3: ASSSTPGTGVGVSYEQY
V: TRBV28
length: 17
J: TRBJ2-7

CDR3: ASSFQGTGDYT
V: TRBV5-1
length: 11
J: TRBJ1-2

CDR3: AWSAQLGPNTEAF
V: TRBV30
length: 13
J: TRBJ1-1

CDR3: ASSIGNRMNTEAF
V: TRBV19
length: 13
J: TRBJ1-1

CDR3: ASSLEWRGRGNTEAF
V: TRBV5-4
length: 15
J: TRBJ1-1

CDR3: ASSLGGTGGWGEKLF
V: TRBV5-1
length: 15
J: TRBJ1-4

CDR3: ASSWDSANTGELF
V: TRBV18
length: 13
J: TRBJ2-2

CDR3: ASSVQGAEQPQH
V: TRBV2
length: 12
J: TRBJ1-5

CDR3: ASSPSGVHEQY
V: TRBV19
length: 11
J: TRBJ2-7

CDR3: ATSPNREGVYEQY
V: TRBV15
length: 13
J: TRBJ2-7

CDR3: SARTVGGAF
V: TRBV20-1
length: 9
J: TRBJ1-1

CDR3: ASNGAGVYNEQF
V: TRBV19
length: 12
J: TRBJ2-1

CDR3: AWSVPQRAPEAF
V: TRBV30
length: 12
J: TRBJ1-1

CDR3: ASSLQGYNEQF
V: TRBV5-6
length: 11
J: TRBJ2-1

CDR3: ASSLARSYEQY
V: TRBV7-2
length: 11
J: TRBJ2-7

CDR3: ASSEAVGQLGTDTQY
V: TRBV6-1
length: 15
J: TRBJ2-3

CDR3: ACSSGGGGETQY
V: TRBV30
length: 12
J: TRBJ2-5

CDR3: ASSLMDGSNQPQH
V: TRBV5-6
length: 13
J: TRBJ1-5

CDR3: ASTVQSKQETQY
V: TRBV2
length: 12
J: TRBJ2-5

CDR3: ASSPFPTAGPGKTQY
V: TRBV18
length: 15
J: TRBJ2-3

CDR3: ASSPGGGARELF
V: TRBV7-2
length: 12
J: TRBJ2-2

CDR3: ASSYPDRGETQY
V: TRBV5-8
length: 12
J: TRBJ2-5

CDR3: ASSALAGTNTEAF
V: TRBV5-4
length: 13
J: TRBJ1-1

CDR3: AWSGNSGSPLH
V: TRBV30
length: 11
J: TRBJ1-6

CDR3: ASSPREYQPQH
V: TRBV18
length: 11
J: TRBJ1-5

CDR3: SVEHQETQY
V: TRBV20-1
length: 9
J: TRBJ2-5

CDR3: ASSKGQEAYGYT
V: TRBV6-6
length: 12
J: TRBJ1-2

CDR3: ASSPGGGTDTQY
V: TRBV6-1
length: 12
J: TRBJ2-3

CDR3: ASSRGTGRSETQY
V: TRBV2
length: 13
J: TRBJ2-5